The clone carrying this TCR beta chain was picked up many times. This CDR3 has 14 residues. Germline trimming cut 6 bases from V and 4 bases from J; bases unmatched to any gene: 3. Per the germline V gene, CDR1 is SNHLY and CDR2 is FYNNEI. This record belongs to a study of spatial heterogeneity in lung cancer. The overall study: The donor group consisted of around 77 patients who had untreated, early-stage non-small cell lung cancer. Follow-up PBMC samples were sequenced when available, at a median of around 23 months after resection. Beta-chain sequences were consistently detected more often than alpha-chain sequences.

Described time point: blood at routine non-recurrence follow-up after resection. Whole RNA came from tumor, nontumor lung or frozen PBMC and was sequenced without being sorted. The study tagged each TCR cDNA molecule with a unique molecular identifier. In TCRdb, the 5' RACE reads were re-called with MiXCR into one record per CDR3 protein. The data hold 25,000 to 30,000 distinct CDR3 sequences, with 5.5% to 7% observed a single time. The sample consisted of PBMCs, taken at follow-up. V and J are TRBV2 and TRBJ2-2; TRBD2 matches 9 bases. The receptor was derived from a male donor with early-stage non-small cell lung cancer. CDR3 nucleotides: TGTGCCAGCAGGCGACTAGCGGCCACCGGGGAGCTGTTTTTT. This codes for CASRRLAATGELFF.